Each of the 3 T cell receptor beta chains below was sequenced from the same sample in a study of CD8+ T cells in alopecia areata. Following extraction, RNA underwent reverse transcription to cDNA, which served as the sequencing template. Generated by immunoSEQ multiplex PCR, the TCRdb table keeps only in-frame clones and is missing some. This sample carries under 130,000 clones, 55% of them seen once, and the ten largest clones take 8% to 10%. The specimen sequenced was CD4+ T cells sorted from blood. Source of these receptors: a human donor in good health.

The chain couples TRBV5-4 to TRBJ1-1; a possible D gene is TRBD1 (5 bases). V was cut by 0 bases and J by 7 bases, with 7 bases left in between. The germline CDR1 and CDR2 sequences are SGHNT and YYREEE (reference sequence). The CDR3 has 12 amino acids. The CDR3 DNA is TGTGCCAGCAGCTTGGACAGGAGTGAAGCTTTCTTT. It specifies CASSLDRSEAFF.

This clone has only a few counts. The genes are TRBV7-2 and TRBJ2-5; no clear D gene. V was shortened by 2 bases and J by 5 bases, with 9 bases between the two germline ends. The CDR3 sequence is 13 residues long. Germline loops: CDR1 SGHTA, CDR2 FQGNSA. Written as DNA, the CDR3 is TGTGCCAGCAGCTTAACGGTAGAGGAGACCCAGTACTTC. As protein: CASSLTVEETQYF.

The chain couples TRBV5-6 to TRBJ2-2, with D perhaps TRBD1 (5 bases). V was pared by 4 bases and J by 3 bases, with 13 bases between. CDR1 is SGHDT, CDR2 YYEEEE, per germline. The length of the CDR3 is 15 residues. The CDR3 reads CASSPMGRDTGELFF. DNA of the CDR3: TGTGCCAGCAGCCCAATGGGCAGGGACACCGGGGAGCTGTTTTTT. Full variable domain (outside the CDR3, taken from reference TRBV5-6 and TRBJ2-2): DAGVTQSPTHLIKTRGQQVTLRCSPKSGHDTVSWYQQALGQGPQFIFQYYEEEERQRGNFPDRFSGHQFPNYSSELNVNALLLGDSALYLCASSPMGRDTGELFFGEGSRLTVL.